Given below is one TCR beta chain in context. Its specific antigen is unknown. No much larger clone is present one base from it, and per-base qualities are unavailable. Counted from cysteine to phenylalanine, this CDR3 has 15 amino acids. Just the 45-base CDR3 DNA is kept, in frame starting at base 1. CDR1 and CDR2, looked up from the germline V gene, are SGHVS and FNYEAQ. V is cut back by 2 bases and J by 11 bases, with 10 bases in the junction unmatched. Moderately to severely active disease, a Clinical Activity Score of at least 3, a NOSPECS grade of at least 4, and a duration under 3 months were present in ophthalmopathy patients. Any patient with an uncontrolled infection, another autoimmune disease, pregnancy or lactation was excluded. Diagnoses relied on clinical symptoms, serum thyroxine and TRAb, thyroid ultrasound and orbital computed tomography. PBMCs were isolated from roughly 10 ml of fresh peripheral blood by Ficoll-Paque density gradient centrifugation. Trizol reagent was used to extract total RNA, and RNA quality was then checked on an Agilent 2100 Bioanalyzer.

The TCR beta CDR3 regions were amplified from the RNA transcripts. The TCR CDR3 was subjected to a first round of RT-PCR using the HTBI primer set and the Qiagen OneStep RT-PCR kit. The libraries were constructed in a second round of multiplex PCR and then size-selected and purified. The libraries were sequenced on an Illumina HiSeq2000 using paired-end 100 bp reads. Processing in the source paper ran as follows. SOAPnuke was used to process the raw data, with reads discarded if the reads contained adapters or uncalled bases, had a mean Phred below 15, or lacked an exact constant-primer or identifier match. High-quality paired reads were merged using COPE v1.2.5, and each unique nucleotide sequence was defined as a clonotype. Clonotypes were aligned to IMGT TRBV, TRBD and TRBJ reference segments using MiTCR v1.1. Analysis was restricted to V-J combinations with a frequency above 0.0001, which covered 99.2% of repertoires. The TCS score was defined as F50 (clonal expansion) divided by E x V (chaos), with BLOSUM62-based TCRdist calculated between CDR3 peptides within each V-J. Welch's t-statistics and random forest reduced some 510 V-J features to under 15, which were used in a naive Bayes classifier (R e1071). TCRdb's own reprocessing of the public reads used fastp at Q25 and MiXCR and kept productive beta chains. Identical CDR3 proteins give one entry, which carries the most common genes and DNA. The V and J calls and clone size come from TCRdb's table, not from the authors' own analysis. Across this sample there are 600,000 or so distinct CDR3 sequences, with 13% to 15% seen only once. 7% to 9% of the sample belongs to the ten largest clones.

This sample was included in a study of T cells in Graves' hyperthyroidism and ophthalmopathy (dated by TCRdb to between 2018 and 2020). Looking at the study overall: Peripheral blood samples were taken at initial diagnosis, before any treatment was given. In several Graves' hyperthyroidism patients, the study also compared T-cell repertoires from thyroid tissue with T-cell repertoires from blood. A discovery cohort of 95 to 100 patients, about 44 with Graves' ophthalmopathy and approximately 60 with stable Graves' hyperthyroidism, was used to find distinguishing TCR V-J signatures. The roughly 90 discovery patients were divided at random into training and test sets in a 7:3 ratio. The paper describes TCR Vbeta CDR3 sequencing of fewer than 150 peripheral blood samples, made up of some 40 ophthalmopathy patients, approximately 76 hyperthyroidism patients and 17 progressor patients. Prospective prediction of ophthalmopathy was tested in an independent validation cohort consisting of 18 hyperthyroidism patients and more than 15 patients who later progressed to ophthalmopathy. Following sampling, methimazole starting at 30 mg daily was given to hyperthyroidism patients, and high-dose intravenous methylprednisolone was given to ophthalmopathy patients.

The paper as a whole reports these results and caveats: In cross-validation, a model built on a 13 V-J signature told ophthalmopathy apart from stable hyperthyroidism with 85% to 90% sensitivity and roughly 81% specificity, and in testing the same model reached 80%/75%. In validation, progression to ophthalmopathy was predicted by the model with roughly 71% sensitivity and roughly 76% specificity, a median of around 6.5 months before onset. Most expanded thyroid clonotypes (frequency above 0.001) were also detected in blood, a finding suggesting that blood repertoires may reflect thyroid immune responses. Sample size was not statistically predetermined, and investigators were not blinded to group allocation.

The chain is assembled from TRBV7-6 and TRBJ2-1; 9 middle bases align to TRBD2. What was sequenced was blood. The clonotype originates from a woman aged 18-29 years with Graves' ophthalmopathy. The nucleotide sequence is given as TGTGCCAGCAGCTTAATGCGGGAGGGCCGGTCGAAGCAGTTCTTC. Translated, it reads CASSLMREGRSKQFF.